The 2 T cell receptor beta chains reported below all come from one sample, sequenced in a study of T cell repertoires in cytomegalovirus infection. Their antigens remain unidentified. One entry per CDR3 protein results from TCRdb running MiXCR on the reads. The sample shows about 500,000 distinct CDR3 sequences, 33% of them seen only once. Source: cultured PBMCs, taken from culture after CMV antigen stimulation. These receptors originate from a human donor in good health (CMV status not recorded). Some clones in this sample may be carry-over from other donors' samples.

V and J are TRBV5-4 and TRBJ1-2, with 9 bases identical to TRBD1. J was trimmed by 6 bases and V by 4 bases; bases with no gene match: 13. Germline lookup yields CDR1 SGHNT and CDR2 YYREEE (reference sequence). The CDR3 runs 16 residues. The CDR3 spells CASSQDPGTGGDGYTF. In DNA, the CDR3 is TGTGCCAGCAGCCAGGACCCGGGAACAGGGGGCGATGGCTACACCTTC.

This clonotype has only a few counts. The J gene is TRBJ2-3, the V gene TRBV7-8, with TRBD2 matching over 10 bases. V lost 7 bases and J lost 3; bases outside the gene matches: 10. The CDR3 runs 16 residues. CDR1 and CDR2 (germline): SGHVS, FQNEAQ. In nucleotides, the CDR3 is TGTGCCAGCATAATGGGGAGCGGGAGGGGGACAGATACGCAGTATTTT. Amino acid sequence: CASIMGSGRGTDTQYF.